A selection of T cell receptor beta chains follows, all from one sample in a study of cytomegalovirus exposure and HLA in healthy donors. Here immunoSEQ multiplex PCR was the method, and the copy in TCRdb shows in-frame clones only, minus some. The profile shows some 78,000 clones, roughly 80% of them singletons. Sample: PBMCs. All receptors derive from a man aged 45-65 years in good health and CMV-seropositive. Both conserved end residues are part of each CDR3. Fields, in order: D gene, V gene, clone size, J gene, CDR3 protein, CDR3 DNA. The D gene is left open where the match is weak. Clone size is stated in some rows and not others, as once, few, many or a class when expanded.

TRBD2	TRBV7-2	few	TRBJ2-2	CASSLLAGGTGELFF	TGTGCCAGCAGCCTACTAGCGGGGGGTACCGGGGAGCTGTTTTTT
-	TRBV27	-	TRBJ2-7	CASSLQGGHEQYF	TGTGCCAGCAGTTTACAGGGGGGCCACGAGCAGTACTTC
-	TRBV5-1	-	TRBJ2-7	CASSFSEGIGEQYF	TGCGCCAGCAGCTTTAGCGAGGGAATCGGCGAGCAGTACTTC
-	TRBV7-2	few	TRBJ2-3	CASSFVLSTDTQYF	TGTGCCAGCAGCTTCGTCCTTAGCACAGATACGCAGTATTTT
-	TRBV7-9	-	TRBJ2-7	CASSLTDTYEQYF	TGTGCCAGCAGCTTGACAGACACCTACGAGCAGTACTTC
-	TRBV4-3	-	TRBJ2-2	CASSQNEGGDTGELFF	TGCGCCAGCAGCCAGAACGAGGGCGGCGACACCGGGGAGCTGTTTTTT
-	TRBV11-2	once	TRBJ2-1	CASSLSRGGSYNEQFF	TGTGCCAGCAGCTTATCCCGGGGTGGCTCCTACAATGAGCAGTTCTTC
TRBD1	TRBV4-2	-	TRBJ2-6	CASSQDIPTGGISGANVLTF	TGTGCCAGCAGCCAAGATATCCCGACAGGGGGTATCTCTGGGGCCAACGTCCTGACTTTC
-	TRBV30	-	TRBJ1-1	CAWTRGGGEAFF	TGTGCCTGGACGAGGGGAGGGGGTGAGGCTTTCTTT
-	TRBV7-6	-	TRBJ2-1	CASSLVAGTYNEQFF	TGTGCCAGCAGCCTCGTTGCGGGAACCTACAATGAGCAGTTCTTC
TRBD2	TRBV18	few	TRBJ2-7	CASSPSGRGYEQYF	TGTGCCAGCTCACCTTCAGGGCGGGGGTACGAGCAGTACTTC
-	TRBV6-4	few	TRBJ1-1	CASSRQGNTEAFF	TGTGCCAGCAGTCGTCAGGGGAACACTGAAGCTTTCTTT
TRBD1	TRBV7-9	few	TRBJ1-1	CASSTGGNTEAFF	TGTGCCAGCAGTACAGGGGGTAACACTGAAGCTTTCTTT
TRBD1	TRBV30	-	TRBJ1-2	CAWGRDRPYGYTF	TGTGCCTGGGGCCGGGACAGGCCGTATGGCTACACCTTC
TRBD1	TRBV10-3	-	TRBJ2-3	CATAPGQLTDTQYF	TGTGCCACCGCCCCGGGACAGCTCACAGATACGCAGTATTTT
TRBD1	TRBV7-9	few	TRBJ2-7	CASSHRDRVNEQYF	TGTGCCAGCAGCCACCGGGACAGGGTAAACGAGCAGTACTTC
TRBD1	TRBV30	-	TRBJ2-5	CAWRVGQGAPGETQYF	TGTGCCTGGAGGGTCGGACAGGGGGCGCCCGGAGAGACCCAGTACTTC
-	TRBV6-5	-	TRBJ2-3	CASAQSRPSTDTQYF	TGTGCCAGCGCACAGTCCAGACCTAGCACAGATACGCAGTATTTT
-	TRBV11-3	-	TRBJ1-2	CASSFEGHPNYGYTF	TGTGCCAGCAGCTTTGAGGGACATCCCAACTATGGCTACACCTTC
TRBD2	TRBV14	few	TRBJ2-3	CASSQIGRGYTDTQYF	TGTGCCAGCAGCCAAATCGGGAGGGGGTACACAGATACGCAGTATTTT
-	TRBV6-1	-	TRBJ1-2	CASRTGSSSDGYTF	TGTGCCAGCCGCACAGGGTCGTCGTCGGATGGCTACACCTTC
-	TRBV10-3	-	TRBJ2-7	CATQQGQRIFSYEQYF	TGTGCCACCCAGCAAGGACAGAGAATCTTCTCCTACGAGCAGTACTTC
TRBD2	TRBV2	few	TRBJ2-1	CASRLLSGRGEQFF	TGTGCCAGCAGACTACTGAGCGGGAGAGGTGAGCAGTTCTTC
TRBD2	TRBV9	-	TRBJ2-4	CASSLGTSGRVAKNIQYF	TGTGCCAGCAGCCTGGGGACTAGCGGGAGGGTAGCCAAAAACATTCAGTACTTC
-	TRBV18	-	TRBJ1-1	CASTQTDYTEAFF	TGTGCCAGCACTCAGACAGACTACACTGAAGCTTTCTTT
TRBD1	TRBV19	-	TRBJ1-1	CASSPRQGGRAEAFF	TGTGCCAGTAGTCCCCGACAGGGCGGGAGGGCTGAAGCTTTCTTT
-	TRBV6-1	-	TRBJ1-6	CASSEGRPPPLHF	TGTGCCAGCAGTGAAGGGAGGCCCCCACCCCTCCACTTT
-	TRBV15	-	TRBJ2-1	CATSDNRLVSSTYNEQFF	TGTGCCACCAGCGACAATAGACTAGTTTCCTCCACCTACAATGAGCAGTTCTTC